The entry below gives a single T cell receptor beta chain sequence along with its context. This entry belongs to a study of control samples from healthy donors and cancer patients. Sequenced by immunoSEQ multiplex PCR; TCRdb stores in-frame clones only, minus some. The repertoire holds roughly 120,000 clones, with more than 85% as singletons. CDR3 length equals 16 residues. The germline V gene encodes CDR1 MNHNS and CDR2 SASEGT. The V gene lost 1 base and the J gene lost 1 base, with 13 bases spanning the gap. This receptor was taken from a man aged 50 to 59 with head and neck cancer. The sequencing input was PBMCs. The chain is built from TRBV6-1 and TRBJ1-1, with D maybe TRBD1 (6 bases). For the CDR3, the DNA is TGTGCCAGCAGTGAAGATGACAGGTTTTCGAACACTGAAGCTTTCTTT. Amino acid sequence: CASSEDDRFSNTEAFF.